These T cell receptor beta chains were read from a single sample in a study of spatial heterogeneity in lung cancer. MiXCR, applied by TCRdb to the 5' RACE reads, yields one record per CDR3 protein. The table includes about 16,000 distinct CDR3 sequences, about 7.9% detected once. Sample: PBMCs, taken at surgery. Receptors originate from a female donor with early-stage non-small cell lung cancer. CDR3s include the opening cysteine and the closing phenylalanine or tryptophan. D genes are given only for firm matches. Clone size is not always given. Where it is, it says once, few, many or a class for expanded clones.

D gene | J gene | V gene | clone size | CDR3 protein | CDR3 DNA
- | TRBJ2-7 | TRBV14 | - | CASRWGGTYEQYF | TGTGCCAGCAGATGGGGCGGGACCTACGAGCAGTACTTC
- | TRBJ1-5 | TRBV7-6 | many | CASSDMIGQPQHF | TGTGCCAGCAGCGACATGATAGGTCAGCCCCAGCATTTT
- | TRBJ2-1 | TRBV6-6 | - | CASSLNRALAVGEQFF | TGTGCCAGCAGTTTGAACAGGGCTCTGGCAGTTGGTGAGCAGTTCTTC
- | TRBJ2-7 | TRBV11-2 | few | CASSLETGGPLDEQYF | TGTGCCAGCAGCTTAGAAACGGGGGGCCCGTTGGACGAGCAGTACTTC
TRBD1 | TRBJ2-7 | TRBV6-6 | - | CASSYDRGGAYEQYF | TGTGCCAGCAGTTATGACAGGGGGGGGGCCTACGAGCAGTACTTC
- | TRBJ2-3 | TRBV19 | - | CASSPREAASTDTQYF | TGTGCCAGTAGTCCCCGGGAAGCGGCTAGCACAGATACGCAGTATTTT
- | TRBJ2-7 | TRBV7-2 | many | CASSTREEQYF | TGTGCCAGCAGCACCCGGGAAGAGCAGTACTTC
TRBD1 | TRBJ1-1 | TRBV14 | many | CASSPRDRNTEAFF | TGTGCCAGCAGCCCCCGGGACAGGAACACTGAAGCTTTCTTT
- | TRBJ1-2 | TRBV6-5 | few | CASSYAASTNYGYTF | TGTGCCAGCAGTTACGCGGCGTCAACTAACTATGGCTACACCTTC
- | TRBJ2-7 | TRBV6-1 | few | CASKTLSLSYEQYF | TGTGCCAGCAAGACCCTAAGCCTCTCCTACGAGCAGTACTTC
- | TRBJ2-3 | TRBV7-2 | many | CASSLARDTQYF | TGTGCCAGCAGCTTAGCACGAGATACGCAGTATTTT
TRBD1 | TRBJ2-3 | TRBV7-2 | many | CASSHPPGTGGADTQYF | TGTGCCAGCAGCCATCCCCCCGGGACAGGGGGCGCAGATACGCAGTATTTT
- | TRBJ2-7 | TRBV20-1 | few | CSAVPVLGTYEQYF | TGCAGTGCCGTGCCCGTACTTGGAACCTACGAGCAGTACTTC
- | TRBJ2-7 | TRBV27 | few | CASSLRTGGIYEQYF | TGTGCCAGCAGTTTAAGGACAGGAGGGATCTACGAGCAGTACTTC
TRBD1 | TRBJ1-3 | TRBV27 | many | CASSFPPELPKGAGNTIYF | TGTGCCAGCAGTTTCCCCCCGGAGCTCCCAAAGGGGGCCGGAAACACCATATATTTT
- | TRBJ1-1 | TRBV7-2 | many | CASGGQLNTEAFF | TGTGCCAGCGGCGGACAGTTGAACACTGAAGCTTTCTTT
- | TRBJ1-4 | TRBV18 | few | CASSPVVATNEKLFF | TGTGCCAGCTCACCAGTGGTGGCAACTAATGAAAAACTGTTTTTT
- | TRBJ1-5 | TRBV7-2 | many | CASSSAVNSNQPQHF | TGTGCCAGCAGCTCAGCAGTCAATAGCAATCAGCCCCAGCATTTT
- | TRBJ2-5 | TRBV3-1 | many | CASSLRRIQYF | TGTGCCAGCAGCCTGAGGAGAATCCAGTACTTC
- | TRBJ2-2 | TRBV12-3/TRBV12-4 | many | CASSRTDFTGELFF | TGTGCCAGCAGTCGGACGGATTTCACCGGGGAGCTGTTTTTT
- | TRBJ1-6 | TRBV7-9 | many | CASSLTQGFSPLHF | TGTGCCAGCAGCTTAACGCAGGGGTTTTCACCCCTCCACTTT
- | TRBJ2-3 | TRBV7-2 | many | CASRSSGTVTDTQYF | TGTGCCAGCAGGAGTTCCGGGACGGTCACAGATACGCAGTATTTT
- | TRBJ2-5 | TRBV7-9 | many | CASSLGGFQETQYF | TGTGCCAGCAGCTTAGGAGGCTTTCAAGAGACCCAGTACTTC
- | TRBJ1-2 | TRBV2 | many | CASSEGGGYTF | TGTGCCAGCAGTGAGGGAGGCGGCTACACCTTC
TRBD1 | TRBJ2-1 | TRBV6-6 | many | CASSRTVGQLNEQFF | TGTGCCAGCAGCCGAACCGTGGGACAGCTTAATGAGCAGTTCTTC
TRBD2 | TRBJ2-3 | TRBV5-1 | few | CASSVLARGTDTQYF | TGCGCCAGCAGCGTACTAGCGAGGGGCACAGATACGCAGTATTTT
TRBD2 | TRBJ2-3 | TRBV7-3 | medium-sized | CASSLGGRENTQYF | TGTGCCAGCAGCCTGGGCGGGAGAGAGAATACGCAGTATTTT
- | TRBJ2-7 | TRBV6-5 | many | CASSSPGTGIYEQYF | TGTGCCAGCAGTTCTCCCGGGACCGGGATCTACGAGCAGTACTTC
- | TRBJ2-2 | TRBV12-3/TRBV12-4 | many | CASSRDRAGWELFF | TGTGCCAGCAGTCGTGACAGGGCGGGGTGGGAGCTGTTTTTT
- | TRBJ2-1 | TRBV28 | many | CASSLSRPDEQFF | TGTGCCAGCAGTTTGTCTAGGCCTGATGAGCAGTTCTTC
- | TRBJ2-4 | TRBV6-2/TRBV6-3 | few | CASTYGGLAKNIQYF | TGTGCCAGCACCTACGGGGGGCTAGCCAAAAACATTCAGTACTTC
- | TRBJ1-3 | TRBV28 | many | CASSPFGSDSGNTIYF | TGTGCCAGCAGTCCCTTCGGGAGTGACTCTGGAAACACCATATATTTT
- | TRBJ2-1 | TRBV19 | - | CASSLTPLNEQFF | TGTGCCAGTAGTCTTACCCCCCTGAATGAGCAGTTCTTC
- | TRBJ2-2 | TRBV2 | few | CASSARLGTGELFF | TGTGCCAGCAGTGCCAGGCTGGGCACCGGGGAGCTGTTTTTT
TRBD2 | TRBJ2-5 | TRBV28 | many | CASSLRLAGKETQYF | TGTGCCAGCAGTTTACGACTAGCGGGGAAAGAGACCCAGTACTTC
- | TRBJ2-7 | TRBV27 | few | CASSPWGNYEQYF | TGTGCCAGCAGTCCGTGGGGCAACTACGAGCAGTACTTC
TRBD2 | TRBJ2-1 | TRBV2 | - | CASSESAGGYNEQFF | TGTGCCAGCAGTGAGTCGGCGGGGGGATACAATGAGCAGTTCTTC
- | TRBJ2-5 | TRBV5-1 | many | CASSLQPTGQRETQYF | TGCGCCAGCAGCCTCCAACCTACTGGTCAGAGGGAGACCCAGTACTTC
TRBD1 | TRBJ2-5 | TRBV5-1 | many | CASSTGQGRETQYF | TGCGCCAGCAGCACCGGACAGGGTCGGGAGACCCAGTACTTC
- | TRBJ2-2 | TRBV9 | many | CASSVVPGMGELFF | TGTGCCAGCAGCGTAGTCCCAGGGATGGGGGAGCTGTTTTTT
- | TRBJ2-6 | TRBV5-1 | many | CASSSEANVLTF | TGCGCCAGCAGCTCGGAGGCCAACGTCCTGACTTTC
- | TRBJ1-6 | TRBV7-9 | many | CASSLGSVSSPLHF | TGTGCCAGCAGCTTAGGTTCAGTCAGCTCACCCCTCCACTTT
- | TRBJ1-1 | TRBV19 | many | CASSKNGHSSAFF | TGTGCCAGTAGTAAGAATGGACACTCCTCCGCTTTCTTT
- | TRBJ2-7 | TRBV14 | many | CASSQDTRNPYF | TGTGCCAGCAGCCAAGATACGCGGAATCCGTACTTC
TRBD1 | TRBJ1-3 | TRBV24-1 | many | CATSDGDSSSGNTIYF | TGTGCCACCAGTGATGGGGACAGCTCCTCTGGAAACACCATATATTTT
TRBD1 | TRBJ1-2 | TRBV29-1 | few | CSVDREQGGTF | TGCAGCGTTGACAGGGAACAGGGGGGCACCTTC
- | TRBJ2-7 | TRBV12-3/TRBV12-4 | many | CASRYRVHEQYF | TGTGCCAGCAGGTACAGGGTCCACGAGCAGTACTTC
- | TRBJ1-2 | TRBV12-3/TRBV12-4 | few | CASSLVVWGRDNYGYTF | TGTGCCAGCAGTTTAGTCGTTTGGGGCCGCGATAACTATGGCTACACCTTC
TRBD2 | TRBJ2-3 | TRBV27 | many | CASRWSLAESTDTQYF | TGTGCCAGCAGATGGTCACTAGCGGAGAGCACAGATACGCAGTATTTT
- | TRBJ2-1 | TRBV29-1 | few | CSVEGLSMSLNEQFF | TGCAGCGTTGAGGGTCTCTCCATGTCTCTTAATGAGCAGTTCTTC
- | TRBJ2-5 | TRBV7-8 | many | CASSFREGPGVGETQYF | TGTGCCAGCAGCTTTCGGGAAGGGCCGGGCGTTGGAGAGACCCAGTACTTC
TRBD2 | TRBJ2-1 | TRBV7-2 | - | CASTLYLAGEVFF | TGTGCCAGCACCCTTTATTTAGCGGGAGAAGTGTTCTTC
TRBD1 | TRBJ1-5 | TRBV18 | few | CASSTELTGGNQPQHF | TGTGCCAGCTCCACCGAACTTACAGGGGGCAATCAGCCCCAGCATTTT
TRBD2 | TRBJ2-7 | TRBV7-7 | few | CASSLGTSYSYEQYF | TGTGCTAGCAGCTTAGGGACTAGTTACTCCTACGAGCAGTACTTC